The 2 T cell receptor beta chains given below trace back to one sample, sequenced in a study of monozygotic twins with cystic fibrosis. Using immunoSEQ multiplex PCR, the repertoire was profiled, and TCRdb retains in-frame clones only, with some absent. In the table there are around 30,000 clones, 85% of which are singletons. Source material: blood. The receptors were sampled from a girl aged 2-10 years with cystic fibrosis.

The rearrangement links TRBV6-5 to TRBJ2-7; a possible D gene is TRBD1 (5 bases). The CDR3 is made up of 14 amino acids. The ends were cut back, 0 bases at V and 3 bases at J, with 9 bases in the middle. Looked up from germline, CDR1 is MNHEY and CDR2 is SVGAGI. The CDR3 sequence: CASSYSPGNYEQYF. The DNA for the CDR3 is TGTGCCAGCAGTTACTCACCAGGGAACTACGAGCAGTACTTC.

The chain links TRBV18 to TRBJ1-5; 7 positions agree with TRBD1. Germline V gives CDR1 KGHSH, CDR2 LQKENI. The junction had 9 bases not matched to a gene; V was cut back by 6 bases and J by 1 base. The CDR3 is 16 amino acids. The DNA for the CDR3 is TGTGCCAGCTCGAACCAGGGGGGGGCGAGCAATCAGCCCCAGCATTTT. Its protein product is CASSNQGGASNQPQHF.